The rows below give T cell receptor beta chains drawn from one sample of a study of T cell responses to AZD1222 COVID-19 vaccine. Sequenced by immunoSEQ multiplex PCR; TCRdb stores in-frame clones only, minus some. Altogether some 170,000 clones are present, about 87% being singletons, with the ten largest covering 3.5% to 5.5%. Sequenced material: peripheral blood, taken 28 days after the second dose of the MenACWY control vaccine. The receptors stem from an adult who received the MenACWY meningococcal vaccine as a control. The CDR3 runs from the conserved cysteine through the conserved F or W. Fields, in order: D gene, V gene, J gene, CDR3 protein, CDR3 DNA. D genes are given only for firm matches.

D gene: NA
V gene: TRBV19
J gene: TRBJ1-1
CDR3 protein: CASSIFRGTEAFF
CDR3 DNA: TGTGCCAGTAGTATTTTCAGGGGTACTGAAGCTTTCTTT

D gene: NA
V gene: TRBV7-2
J gene: TRBJ1-1
CDR3 protein: CASSLGGLILGNTEAFF
CDR3 DNA: TGTGCCAGCAGCTTAGGGGGACTCATTCTGGGGAACACTGAAGCTTTCTTT

D gene: NA
V gene: TRBV21-1
J gene: TRBJ1-4
CDR3 protein: CASSKGTGGEKLFF
CDR3 DNA: TGTGCCAGCAGCAAAGGGACAGGGGGTGAAAAACTGTTTTTT

D gene: NA
V gene: TRBV9
J gene: TRBJ2-2
CDR3 protein: CASSGGVRTPGELFF
CDR3 DNA: TGTGCCAGCAGCGGGGGGGTCAGAACCCCCGGGGAGCTGTTTTTT

D gene: NA
V gene: TRBV5-1
J gene: TRBJ1-2
CDR3 protein: CASSPLDRSLNYGYTF
CDR3 DNA: TGCGCCAGCAGCCCCCTCGACAGGAGTCTTAACTATGGCTACACCTTC

D gene: TRBD2
V gene: TRBV6-1
J gene: TRBJ2-1
CDR3 protein: CASSGIAGDLYNEQFF
CDR3 DNA: TGTGCCAGCAGTGGGATAGCGGGGGACCTATACAATGAGCAGTTCTTC

D gene: TRBD1
V gene: TRBV7-8
J gene: TRBJ1-1
CDR3 protein: CASSPVRGGDSNTEAFF
CDR3 DNA: TGTGCCAGCAGCCCCGTGCGAGGGGGCGACTCGAACACTGAAGCTTTCTTT

D gene: NA
V gene: TRBV28
J gene: TRBJ2-7
CDR3 protein: CASTVGTQPYEQYF
CDR3 DNA: TGTGCCAGCACCGTCGGGACGCAACCGTACGAGCAGTACTTC

D gene: NA
V gene: TRBV2
J gene: TRBJ1-1
CDR3 protein: CASSRTNGITEAFF
CDR3 DNA: TGTGCCAGCAGCCGGACGAATGGGATCACTGAAGCTTTCTTT

D gene: TRBD1
V gene: TRBV3-1/TRBV3-2
J gene: TRBJ1-2
CDR3 protein: CASSQAHGGGDGYGYTF
CDR3 DNA: TGTGCCAGCAGCCAAGCCCACGGAGGGGGCGATGGCTATGGCTACACCTTC

D gene: TRBD1
V gene: TRBV3-1/TRBV3-2
J gene: TRBJ1-1
CDR3 protein: CASSPPGQGYNTEAFF
CDR3 DNA: TGTGCCAGCAGCCCGCCGGGACAGGGTTACAACACTGAAGCTTTCTTT

D gene: NA
V gene: TRBV7-9
J gene: TRBJ2-2
CDR3 protein: CASILSWGLTGELFF
CDR3 DNA: TGTGCCAGCATCCTAAGCTGGGGGCTCACCGGGGAGCTGTTTTTT

D gene: NA
V gene: TRBV21-1
J gene: TRBJ2-7
CDR3 protein: CASSPKERIPYEQYF
CDR3 DNA: TGTGCCAGCAGCCCCAAAGAGCGGATACCCTACGAGCAGTACTTC

D gene: TRBD2
V gene: TRBV11-2
J gene: TRBJ2-3
CDR3 protein: CASSAPGREITDTQYF
CDR3 DNA: TGTGCCAGCAGCGCGCCGGGGCGGGAGATCACAGATACGCAGTATTTT

D gene: NA
V gene: TRBV6-5
J gene: TRBJ2-7
CDR3 protein: CASMMGPDFEQYF
CDR3 DNA: TGTGCCAGCATGATGGGACCGGACTTCGAGCAGTACTTC

D gene: NA
V gene: TRBV5-1
J gene: TRBJ2-5
CDR3 protein: CASSLGAGETQYF
CDR3 DNA: TGCGCCAGCAGCTTGGGGGCGGGAGAGACCCAGTACTTC

D gene: NA
V gene: TRBV19
J gene: TRBJ2-3
CDR3 protein: CASSIDAGRPTDTQYF
CDR3 DNA: TGTGCCAGTAGTATAGATGCAGGAAGGCCCACAGATACGCAGTATTTT

D gene: NA
V gene: TRBV7-2
J gene: TRBJ1-2
CDR3 protein: CASSLGRTGFYGYTF
CDR3 DNA: TGTGCCAGCAGCTTAGGCCGGACGGGGTTCTATGGCTACACCTTC

D gene: NA
V gene: TRBV30
J gene: TRBJ2-5
CDR3 protein: CAWSPTIAAQETQYF
CDR3 DNA: TGTGCCTGGAGTCCCACGATAGCGGCACAAGAGACCCAGTACTTC

D gene: NA
V gene: TRBV5-6
J gene: TRBJ1-2
CDR3 protein: CASSSLQGGYGYTF
CDR3 DNA: TGTGCCAGCAGCTCCCTTCAAGGGGGCTATGGCTACACCTTC

D gene: NA
V gene: TRBV18
J gene: TRBJ2-7
CDR3 protein: CASSPEGSSYEQYF
CDR3 DNA: TGTGCCAGCTCACCGGAGGGGAGCTCCTACGAGCAGTACTTC

D gene: TRBD2
V gene: TRBV29-1
J gene: TRBJ2-3
CDR3 protein: CSVERGADTQYF
CDR3 DNA: TGCAGCGTTGAACGGGGGGCAGATACGCAGTATTTT

D gene: TRBD2
V gene: TRBV6-4
J gene: TRBJ2-5
CDR3 protein: CASSDSFRLTSGGQETQYF
CDR3 DNA: TGTGCCAGCAGTGACTCTTTCCGGCTAACTAGCGGAGGCCAAGAGACCCAGTACTTC

D gene: NA
V gene: TRBV12-3/TRBV12-4
J gene: TRBJ1-1
CDR3 protein: CASSFTDTEAFF
CDR3 DNA: TGTGCCAGCAGTTTTACGGACACTGAAGCTTTCTTT

D gene: NA
V gene: TRBV2
J gene: TRBJ1-6
CDR3 protein: CASSETPGSSPLHF
CDR3 DNA: TGTGCCAGCAGTGAAACCCCAGGGAGCTCACCCCTCCACTTT

D gene: NA
V gene: TRBV18
J gene: TRBJ1-4
CDR3 protein: CASSRLTGVNEKLFF
CDR3 DNA: TGTGCCAGCTCACGACTGACAGGCGTTAATGAAAAACTGTTTTTT

D gene: TRBD1
V gene: TRBV28
J gene: TRBJ1-1
CDR3 protein: CASITQGAGDTEAFF
CDR3 DNA: TGTGCCAGCATTACACAGGGGGCAGGGGACACTGAAGCTTTCTTT

D gene: NA
V gene: TRBV21-1
J gene: TRBJ1-3
CDR3 protein: CASSKESREATGNTIYF
CDR3 DNA: TGTGCCAGCAGCAAAGAGTCGAGGGAGGCAACGGGAAACACCATATATTTT

D gene: TRBD2
V gene: TRBV28
J gene: TRBJ2-7
CDR3 protein: CASRGGAGDEQYF
CDR3 DNA: TGTGCCAGCAGGGGCGGGGCGGGAGACGAGCAGTACTTC

D gene: NA
V gene: TRBV5-5
J gene: TRBJ2-7
CDR3 protein: CASSSKDMATAHEQYF
CDR3 DNA: TGTGCCAGCAGCTCAAAGGATATGGCAACCGCCCACGAGCAGTACTTC

D gene: NA
V gene: TRBV11-3
J gene: TRBJ1-1
CDR3 protein: CASSLGTGWGTEAFF
CDR3 DNA: TGTGCCAGCAGCTTGGGAACAGGATGGGGCACTGAAGCTTTCTTT

D gene: TRBD1
V gene: TRBV4-3
J gene: TRBJ1-2
CDR3 protein: CASSHVTGAENYGYTF
CDR3 DNA: TGCGCCAGCAGCCACGTTACAGGGGCGGAAAACTATGGCTACACCTTC

D gene: NA
V gene: TRBV6-2/TRBV6-3
J gene: TRBJ1-1
CDR3 protein: CASSRGQGTEAFF
CDR3 DNA: TGTGCCAGCAGCCGAGGTCAGGGGACTGAAGCTTTCTTT

D gene: NA
V gene: TRBV24-1
J gene: TRBJ1-2
CDR3 protein: CATSDLQNKNGYTF
CDR3 DNA: TGTGCCACCAGTGATTTGCAAAACAAAAATGGCTACACCTTC

D gene: NA
V gene: TRBV12-3/TRBV12-4
J gene: TRBJ2-1
CDR3 protein: CASSRQGRGEQFF
CDR3 DNA: TGTGCCAGCAGTCGACAGGGGAGGGGTGAGCAGTTCTTC

D gene: NA
V gene: TRBV6-2/TRBV6-3
J gene: TRBJ1-4
CDR3 protein: CASSIWGTNEKLFF
CDR3 DNA: TGTGCCAGCAGTATTTGGGGGACTAATGAAAAACTGTTTTTT

D gene: NA
V gene: TRBV10-3
J gene: TRBJ1-2
CDR3 protein: CAISEAVPYGYTF
CDR3 DNA: TGTGCCATCAGTGAGGCAGTACCCTATGGCTACACCTTC

D gene: NA
V gene: TRBV3-1/TRBV3-2
J gene: TRBJ2-7
CDR3 protein: CASSQGGGNEQYF
CDR3 DNA: TGTGCCAGCAGCCAAGGTGGCGGGAACGAGCAGTACTTC

D gene: TRBD2
V gene: TRBV27
J gene: TRBJ2-1
CDR3 protein: CASRGLAAVEQFF
CDR3 DNA: TGTGCCAGCAGGGGACTAGCCGCGGTTGAGCAGTTCTTC

D gene: TRBD2
V gene: TRBV6-5
J gene: TRBJ2-1
CDR3 protein: CASSSGLVPSYNEQFF
CDR3 DNA: TGTGCCAGCAGTTCCGGACTAGTCCCCTCCTACAATGAGCAGTTCTTC

D gene: NA
V gene: TRBV24-1
J gene: TRBJ2-3
CDR3 protein: CATSDPGRGSKTSTDTQYF
CDR3 DNA: TGTGCCACCAGTGACCCCGGACGGGGGAGCAAAACCAGCACAGATACGCAGTATTTT

D gene: NA
V gene: TRBV7-3
J gene: TRBJ2-2
CDR3 protein: CATSTTGEVTGELFF
CDR3 DNA: TGTGCCACCTCGACTACAGGGGAGGTGACCGGGGAGCTGTTTTTT

D gene: NA
V gene: TRBV6-2/TRBV6-3
J gene: TRBJ2-4
CDR3 protein: CASSYRGSGNIQYF
CDR3 DNA: TGTGCCAGCAGTTACAGGGGGTCGGGAAACATTCAGTACTTC

D gene: TRBD2
V gene: TRBV7-8
J gene: TRBJ2-1
CDR3 protein: CASLLLGTGGWTSGSNEQFF
CDR3 DNA: TGTGCCAGCCTACTGCTTGGGACAGGGGGGTGGACTAGCGGGAGTAATGAGCAGTTCTTC